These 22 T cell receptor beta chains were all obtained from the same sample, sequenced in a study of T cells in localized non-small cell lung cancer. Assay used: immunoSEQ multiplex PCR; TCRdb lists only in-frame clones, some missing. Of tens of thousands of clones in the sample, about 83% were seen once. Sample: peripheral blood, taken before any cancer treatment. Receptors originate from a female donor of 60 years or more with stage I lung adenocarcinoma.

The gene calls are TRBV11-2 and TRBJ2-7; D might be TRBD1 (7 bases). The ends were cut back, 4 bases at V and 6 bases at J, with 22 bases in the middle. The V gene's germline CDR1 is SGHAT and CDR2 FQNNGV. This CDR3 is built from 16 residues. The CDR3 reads CASSSLQGRRRPEQYF. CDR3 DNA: TGTGCCAGCAGCTCTCTACAGGGGAGGCGTCGGCCCGAGCAGTACTTC.

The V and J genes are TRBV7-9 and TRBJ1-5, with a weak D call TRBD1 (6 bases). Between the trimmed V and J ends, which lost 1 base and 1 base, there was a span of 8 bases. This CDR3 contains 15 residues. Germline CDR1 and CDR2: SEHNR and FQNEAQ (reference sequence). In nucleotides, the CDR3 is TGTGCCAGCAGCTTAGGGGACACCAGCAATCAGCCCCAGCATTTT. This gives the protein CASSLGDTSNQPQHF. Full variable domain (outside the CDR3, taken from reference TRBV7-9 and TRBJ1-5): DTGVSQNPRHKITKRGQNVTFRCDPISEHNRLYWYRQTLGQGPEFLTYFQNEAQLEKSRLLSDRFSAERPKGSFSTLEIQRTEQGDSAMYLCASSLGDTSNQPQHFGDGTRLSIL.

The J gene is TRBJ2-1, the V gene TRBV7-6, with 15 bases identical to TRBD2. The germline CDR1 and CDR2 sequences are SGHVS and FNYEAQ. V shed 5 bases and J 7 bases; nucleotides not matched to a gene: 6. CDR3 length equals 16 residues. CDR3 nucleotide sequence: TGTGCCAGCAGCCCATTAGGACTAGCGGGAGGGAATGAGCAGTTCTTC. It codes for CASSPLGLAGGNEQFF.

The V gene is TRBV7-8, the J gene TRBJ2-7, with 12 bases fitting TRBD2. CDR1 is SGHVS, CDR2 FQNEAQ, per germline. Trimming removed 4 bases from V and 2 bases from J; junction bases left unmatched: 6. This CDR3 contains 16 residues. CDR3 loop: CASSSGLAGNTYEQYF. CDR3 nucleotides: TGTGCCAGCAGCTCCGGACTAGCGGGGAACACCTACGAGCAGTACTTC.

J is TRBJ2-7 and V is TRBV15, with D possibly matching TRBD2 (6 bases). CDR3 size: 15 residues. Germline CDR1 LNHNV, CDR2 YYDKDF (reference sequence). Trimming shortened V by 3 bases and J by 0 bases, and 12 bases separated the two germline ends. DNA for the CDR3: TGTGCCACCAGCAGGGGAGGCACCAACTCCTACGAGCAGTACTTC. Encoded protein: CATSRGGTNSYEQYF.

In DNA form, the CDR3 reads TGTGCCAGCAGTGCCCTGGCCGGTGAAAAACTGTTTTTT. This translates into CASSALAGEKLFF. The chain links TRBV2 to TRBJ1-4; D not certain. CDR3 length: 13 amino acids. Between the trimmed V and J ends, which lost 4 bases and 7 bases, there was a span of 10 bases. CDR1 SNHLY and CDR2 FYNNEI come from the germline V gene.

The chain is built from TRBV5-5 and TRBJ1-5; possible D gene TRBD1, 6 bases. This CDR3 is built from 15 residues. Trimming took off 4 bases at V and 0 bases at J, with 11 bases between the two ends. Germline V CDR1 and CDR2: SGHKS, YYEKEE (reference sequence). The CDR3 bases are TGTGCCAGCAGCCGGACAGATGGTAGCAATCAGCCCCAGCATTTT. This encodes CASSRTDGSNQPQHF. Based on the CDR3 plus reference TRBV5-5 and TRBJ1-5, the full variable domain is DAGVTQSPTHLIKTRGQQVTLRCSPISGHKSVSWYQQVLGQGPQFIFQYYEKEERGRGNFPDRFSARQFPNYSSELNVNALLLGDSALYLCASSRTDGSNQPQHFGDGTRLSIL.

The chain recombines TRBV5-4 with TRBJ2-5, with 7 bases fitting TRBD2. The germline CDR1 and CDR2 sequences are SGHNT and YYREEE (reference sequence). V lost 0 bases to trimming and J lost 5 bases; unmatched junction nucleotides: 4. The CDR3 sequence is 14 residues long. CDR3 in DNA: TGTGCCAGCAGCTTGGGACTAGCTAGCGAGACCCAGTACTTC. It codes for CASSLGLASETQYF.

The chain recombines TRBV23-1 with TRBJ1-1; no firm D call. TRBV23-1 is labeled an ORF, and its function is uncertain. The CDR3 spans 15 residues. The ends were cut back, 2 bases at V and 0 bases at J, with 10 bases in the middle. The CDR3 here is CASSQGQSMNTEAFF. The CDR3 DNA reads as TGCGCCAGCAGTCAAGGGCAGTCCATGAACACTGAAGCTTTCTTT.

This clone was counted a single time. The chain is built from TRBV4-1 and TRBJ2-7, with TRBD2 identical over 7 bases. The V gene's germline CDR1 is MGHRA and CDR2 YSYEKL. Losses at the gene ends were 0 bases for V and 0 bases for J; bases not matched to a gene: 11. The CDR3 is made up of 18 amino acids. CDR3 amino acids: CASSQDTWAGAISYEQYF. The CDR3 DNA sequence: TGCGCCAGCAGCCAAGATACCTGGGCGGGAGCTATCTCCTACGAGCAGTACTTC.

The CDR3 sequence: CASSPLTNYQETQYF. The CDR3 nucleotides are TGTGCCAGCTCACCACTCACCAACTACCAAGAGACCCAGTACTTC. V gene TRBV18 combines with J gene TRBJ2-5; D not certain. The V end was cut by 1 base, the J end by 0 bases, with 9 bases between. The CDR3 loop spans 15 amino acids. Germline V gene lookup returns CDR1 KGHSH and CDR2 LQKENI. Drawing the rest from reference TRBV18 and TRBJ2-5, the complete variable domain is NAGVMQNPRHLVRRRGQEARLRCSPMKGHSHVYWYRQLPEEGLKFMVYLQKENIIDESGMPKERFSAEFPKEGPSILRIQQVVRGDSAAYFCASSPLTNYQETQYFGPGTRLLVL.

Written as DNA, the CDR3 is TGCAGCGTTGACCCCTACCCGGCCGAGGGCACTGAAGCTTTCTTT. The encoded protein is CSVDPYPAEGTEAFF. V is TRBV29-1 and J is TRBJ1-1; D remains ambiguous. The V end was cut by 3 bases, the J end by 4 bases, with 18 bases between. Germline V CDR1 and CDR2: SQVTM, ANQGSEA. The CDR3 totals 15 residues.

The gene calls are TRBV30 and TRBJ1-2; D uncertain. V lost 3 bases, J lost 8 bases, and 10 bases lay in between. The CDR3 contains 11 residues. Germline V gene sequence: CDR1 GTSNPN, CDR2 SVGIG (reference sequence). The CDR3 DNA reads TGTGCCTGGAGGGGAGTGGGCGGCTACACCTTC. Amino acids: CAWRGVGGYTF.

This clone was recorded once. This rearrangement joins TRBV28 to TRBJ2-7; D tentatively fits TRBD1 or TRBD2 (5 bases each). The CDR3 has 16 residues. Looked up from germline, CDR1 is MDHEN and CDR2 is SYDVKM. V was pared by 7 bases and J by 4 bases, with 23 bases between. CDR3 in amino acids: CASNPFGTAEVYEQYF. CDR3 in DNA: TGTGCCAGCAACCCCTTCGGGACCGCAGAAGTTTACGAGCAGTACTTC. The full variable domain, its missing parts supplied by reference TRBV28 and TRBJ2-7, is DVKVTQSSRYLVKRTGEKVFLECVQDMDHENMFWYRQDPGLGLRLIYFSYDVKMKEKGDIPEGYSVSREKKERFSLILESASTNQTSMYLCASNPFGTAEVYEQYFGPGTRLTVT.

CDR3 sequence (DNA): TGTGCCAGCAGTGAGACAGGGTCAAATCAGCCCCAGCATTTT. It yields the protein CASSETGSNQPQHF. This chain uses TRBV25-1 with TRBJ1-5; 7 bases agree with TRBD1. The CDR3 consists of 14 residues. V trimming: 3 bases; J trimming: 4 bases; junction bases outside the gene matches: 3. The germline V gene has CDR1 MGHDK and CDR2 SYGVNS.

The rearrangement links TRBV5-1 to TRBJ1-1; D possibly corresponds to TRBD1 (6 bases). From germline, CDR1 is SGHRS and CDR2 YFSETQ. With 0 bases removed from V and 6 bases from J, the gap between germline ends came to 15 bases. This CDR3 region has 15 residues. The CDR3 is CASSLDVAGVSEAFF. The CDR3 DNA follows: TGCGCCAGCAGCTTGGATGTGGCAGGGGTTTCTGAAGCTTTCTTT. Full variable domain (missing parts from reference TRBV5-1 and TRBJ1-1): KAGVTQTPRYLIKTRGQQVTLSCSPISGHRSVSWYQQTPGQGLQFLFEYFSETQRNKGNFPGRFSGRQFSNSRSEMNVSTLELGDSALYLCASSLDVAGVSEAFFGQGTRLTVV.

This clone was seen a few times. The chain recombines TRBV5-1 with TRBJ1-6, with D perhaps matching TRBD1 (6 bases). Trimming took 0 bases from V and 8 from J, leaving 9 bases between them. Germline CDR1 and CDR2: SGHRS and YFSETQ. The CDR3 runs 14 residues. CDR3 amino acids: CASSLDTGYSPLHF. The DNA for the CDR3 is TGCGCCAGCAGCTTGGATACAGGGTATTCACCCCTCCACTTT.

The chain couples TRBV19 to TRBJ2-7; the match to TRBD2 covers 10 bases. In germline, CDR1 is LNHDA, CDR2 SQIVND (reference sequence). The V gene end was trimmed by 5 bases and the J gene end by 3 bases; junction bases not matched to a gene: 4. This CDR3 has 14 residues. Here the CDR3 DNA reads TGTGCCAGTAGTGCTAGCGGGAGAGTCTACGAGCAGTACTTC. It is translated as CASSASGRVYEQYF.

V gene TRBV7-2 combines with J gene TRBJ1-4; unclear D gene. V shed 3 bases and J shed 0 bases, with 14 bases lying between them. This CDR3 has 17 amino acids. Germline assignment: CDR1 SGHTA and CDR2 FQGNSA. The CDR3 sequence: CASSFGVSLATNEKLFF. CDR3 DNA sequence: TGTGCCAGCAGCTTTGGGGTATCTCTCGCAACTAATGAAAAACTGTTTTTT.

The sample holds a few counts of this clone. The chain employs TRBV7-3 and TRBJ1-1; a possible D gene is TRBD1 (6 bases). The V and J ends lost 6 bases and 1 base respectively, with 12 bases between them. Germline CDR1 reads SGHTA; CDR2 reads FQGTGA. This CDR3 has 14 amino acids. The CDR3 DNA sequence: TGTGCCAGCAGGGATACAGGGCGGAACACTGAAGCTTTCTTT. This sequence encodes CASRDTGRNTEAFF.

CDR3: CASSVDFKNIQYF. The CDR3 DNA reads TGTGCCAGCAGTGTGGACTTCAAAAACATTCAGTACTTC. The rearrangement joins TRBV6-1 to TRBJ2-4, with D possibly being TRBD2 (5 bases). Germline values: CDR1 MNHNS, CDR2 SASEGT. Between the trimmed V and J ends, which lost 4 bases and 3 bases, there was a span of 7 bases. CDR3 length: 13 residues.

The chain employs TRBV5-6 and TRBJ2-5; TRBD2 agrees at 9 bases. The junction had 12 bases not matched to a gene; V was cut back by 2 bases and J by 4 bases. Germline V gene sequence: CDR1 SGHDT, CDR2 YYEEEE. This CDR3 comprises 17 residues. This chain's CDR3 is CASSFLAGGRVSETQYF. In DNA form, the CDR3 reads TGTGCCAGCAGCTTTCTTGCGGGAGGGCGGGTTTCAGAGACCCAGTACTTC.